The clone carrying this TCR delta chain was seen a handful of times. This clone may be a read error of a much larger clone one base away. TCRdb reanalysed the RT-PCR reads via CATT. The sample holds around 620 delta-chain clones; roughly 24% are singletons and the top ten take about 39%. The sample belongs to a study of gamma-delta T cells after stem cell transplantation. The CDR3 extends over 20 amino acids. CDR1 and CDR2 from the germline V gene are GEAIGNYY and EKD. Sequencing used gamma-delta T cells. The V and J genes are TRDV2 and TRDJ3; 12 bases line up with TRDD3. The TCR was taken from a human donor. It is not recorded whose cells these are; they may come from a transplant donor. The CDR3 reads CACDPVLGDTSSWDTRQVFF. CDR3 DNA sequence: TGTGCCTGTGACCCTGTACTGGGGGATACTAGCTCCTGGGACACCCGACAGGTGTTTTTC.